Listed here is a single TCR beta chain. The target antigen is unknown. The data originate from a study of shared clonotypes between healthy human individuals. V was clipped by 3 bases and J by 13 bases; unmatched bases: 10. In germline, CDR1 is LGHNA, CDR2 YNFKEQ. This CDR3 is 13 amino acids long. TCRdb keeps only in-frame clones here, not all; method: immunoSEQ multiplex PCR. The sample lists some 650,000 clones, almost 97% occurring once. Notes on the study in general: Represented genetic and exposure-history diversity was restricted by having few donors. Sharing of clonotypes among donors was expected to vary with sequencing depth. Naive subsets typically showed greater estimated richness than memory subsets.

The clonotype was recovered from a woman in her 30s in good health. The sequenced sample was naive CD4+ T cells sorted from blood. Subset denoted: CD45RA+ positively selected. The chain recombines TRBV4-2 with TRBJ2-7; 9 bases fit TRBD1. The CDR3 is CASSHPGQGELYV. In DNA form, the CDR3 reads TGTGCCAGCAGCCATCCGGGACAGGGCGAGCTTTACGTC.